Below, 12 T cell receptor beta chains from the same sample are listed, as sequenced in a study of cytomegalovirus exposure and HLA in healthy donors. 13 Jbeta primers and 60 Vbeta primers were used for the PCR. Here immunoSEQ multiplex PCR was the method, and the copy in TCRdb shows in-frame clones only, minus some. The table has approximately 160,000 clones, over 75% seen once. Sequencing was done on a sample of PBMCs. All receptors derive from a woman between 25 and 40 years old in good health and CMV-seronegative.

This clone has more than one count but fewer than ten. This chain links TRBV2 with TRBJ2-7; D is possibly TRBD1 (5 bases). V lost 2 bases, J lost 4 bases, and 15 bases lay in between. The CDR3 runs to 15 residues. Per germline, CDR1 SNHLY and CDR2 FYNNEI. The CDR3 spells CASSERAGRLYEQYF. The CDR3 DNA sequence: TGTGCCAGCAGTGAAAGGGCAGGGCGTCTTTACGAGCAGTACTTC.

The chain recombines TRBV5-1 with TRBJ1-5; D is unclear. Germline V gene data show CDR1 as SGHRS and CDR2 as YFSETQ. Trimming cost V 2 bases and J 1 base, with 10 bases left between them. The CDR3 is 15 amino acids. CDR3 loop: CASSFSPGSNQPQHF. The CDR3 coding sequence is TGCGCCAGCAGCTTCAGTCCGGGGAGCAATCAGCCCCAGCATTTT.

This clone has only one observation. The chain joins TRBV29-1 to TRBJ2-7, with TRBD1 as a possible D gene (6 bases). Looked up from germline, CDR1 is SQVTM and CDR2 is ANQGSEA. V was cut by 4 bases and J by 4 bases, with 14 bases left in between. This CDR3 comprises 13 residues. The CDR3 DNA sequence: TGCAGCGTTGTGCCAGGGGTGCGGTACGAGCAGTACTTC. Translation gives CSVVPGVRYEQYF.

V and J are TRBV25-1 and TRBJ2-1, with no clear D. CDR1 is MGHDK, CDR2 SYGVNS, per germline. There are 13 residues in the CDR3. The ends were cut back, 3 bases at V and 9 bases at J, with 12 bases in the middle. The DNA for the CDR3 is TGTGCCAGCAGTGACGGGTCTATCGGTGAGCAGTTCTTC. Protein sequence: CASSDGSIGEQFF. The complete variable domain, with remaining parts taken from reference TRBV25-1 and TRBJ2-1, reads EADIYQTPRYLVIGTGKKITLECSQTMGHDKMYWYQQDPGMELHLIHYSYGVNSTEKGDLSSESTVSRIRTEHFPLTLESARPSHTSQYLCASSDGSIGEQFFGPGTRLTVL.

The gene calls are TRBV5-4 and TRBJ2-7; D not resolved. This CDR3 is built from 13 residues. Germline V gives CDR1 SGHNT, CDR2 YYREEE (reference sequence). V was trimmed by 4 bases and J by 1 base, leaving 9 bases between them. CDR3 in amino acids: CASSTRVSYEQYF. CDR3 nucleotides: TGTGCCAGCAGCACCCGAGTATCCTACGAGCAGTACTTC.

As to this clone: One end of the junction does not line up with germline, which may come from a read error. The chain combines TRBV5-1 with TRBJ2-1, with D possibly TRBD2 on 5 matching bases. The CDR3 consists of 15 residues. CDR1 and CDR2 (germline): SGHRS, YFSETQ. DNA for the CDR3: TGCGCCAGCGGCTTGGACGCGGGTACCTACAATGAGCAGTTCTTC. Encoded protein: CASGLDAGTYNEQFF.

The CDR3 DNA follows: TGTGCCTTCCGGGACAGGGAGGTGGGGACTGAAGCTTTCTTT. Translation gives CAFRDREVGTEAFF. This rearrangement joins TRBV6-8 to TRBJ1-1; 9 bases map to TRBD1. Germline lookup yields CDR1 MNHGY and CDR2 SAAAGT. There are 14 residues in the CDR3. Unmatched junction bases numbered 12, after V lost 11 bases and J lost 5 bases.

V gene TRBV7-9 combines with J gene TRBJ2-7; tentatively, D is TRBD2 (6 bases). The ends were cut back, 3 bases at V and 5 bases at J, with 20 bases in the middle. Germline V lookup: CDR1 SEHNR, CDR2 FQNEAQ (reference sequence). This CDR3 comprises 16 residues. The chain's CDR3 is CASSLGYGSRADEQYF. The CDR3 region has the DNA TGTGCCAGCAGCTTGGGGTACGGGAGCCGGGCGGACGAGCAGTACTTC.

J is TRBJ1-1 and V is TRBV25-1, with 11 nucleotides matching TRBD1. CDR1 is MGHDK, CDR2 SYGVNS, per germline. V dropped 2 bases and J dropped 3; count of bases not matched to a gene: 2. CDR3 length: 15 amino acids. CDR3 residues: CASSEQGQGDTEAFF. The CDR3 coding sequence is TGTGCCAGCAGTGAACAGGGACAGGGGGACACTGAAGCTTTCTTT.

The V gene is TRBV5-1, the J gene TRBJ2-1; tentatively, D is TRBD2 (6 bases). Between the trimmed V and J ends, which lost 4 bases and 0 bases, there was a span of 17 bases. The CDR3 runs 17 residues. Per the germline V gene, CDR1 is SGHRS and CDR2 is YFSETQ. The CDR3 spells CASSPNEAGSSYNEQFF. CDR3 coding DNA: TGCGCCAGCAGCCCCAATGAGGCGGGAAGCTCCTACAATGAGCAGTTCTTC.

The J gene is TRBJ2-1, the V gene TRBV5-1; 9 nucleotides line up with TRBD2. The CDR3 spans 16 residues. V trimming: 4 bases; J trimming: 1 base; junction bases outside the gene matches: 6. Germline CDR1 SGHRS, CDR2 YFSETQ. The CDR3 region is CASSGKREESYNEQFF. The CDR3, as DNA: TGCGCCAGCAGCGGGAAGCGGGAGGAATCCTACAATGAGCAGTTCTTC.

In DNA form, the CDR3 reads TGTGCCAGTACCCTGGACAGGGGTAACTATGGCTACACCTTC. This sequence encodes CASTLDRGNYGYTF. This rearrangement joins TRBV19 to TRBJ1-2, with TRBD1 identical over 9 bases. The length of the CDR3 is 14 residues. Germline trimming cut 7 bases from V and 1 base from J; bases unmatched to any gene: 4. In germline, CDR1 is LNHDA, CDR2 SQIVND (reference sequence).